The entry below gives a single T cell receptor (beta chain) sequence along with its context. The sample comes from a study of blood T cell repertoires in COVID-19. In the study overall: Acute and convalescent COVID-19 specimens originated in the United States, Italy and Spain.

Patients in Seattle were enrolled during active infection, then followed longitudinally. TCRdb keeps only in-frame clones here, not all; method: immunoSEQ multiplex PCR. This sample has some 350,000 clones, with 87% found just once. V shed 6 bases, J shed 4 bases, and the junction held 2 bases outside the gene matches. The CDR3 sequence is 13 residues long. The germline V gene has CDR1 SQVTM and CDR2 ANQGSEA. This receptor was obtained from a woman aged 50 to 60 with COVID-19, enrolled during active disease. This chain links TRBV29-1 with TRBJ2-7; 14 bases agree with TRBD2. Material for sequencing was peripheral blood. For the CDR3, the DNA is TGCAGCGTCCGACTAGCGGGAGGGTACGAGCAGTACTTC. The encoded protein is CSVRLAGGYEQYF.